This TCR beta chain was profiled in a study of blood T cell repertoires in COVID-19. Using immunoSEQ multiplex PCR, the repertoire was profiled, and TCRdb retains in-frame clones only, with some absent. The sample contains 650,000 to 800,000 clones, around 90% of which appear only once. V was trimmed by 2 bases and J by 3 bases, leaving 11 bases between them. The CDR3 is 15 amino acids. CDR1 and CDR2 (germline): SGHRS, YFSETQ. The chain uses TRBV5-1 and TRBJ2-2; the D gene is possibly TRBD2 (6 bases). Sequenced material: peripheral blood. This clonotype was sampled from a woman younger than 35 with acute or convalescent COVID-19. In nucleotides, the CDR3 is TGCGCCAGCAGCTTAGGGACTTTATACACCGGGGAGCTGTTTTTT. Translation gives CASSLGTLYTGELFF.